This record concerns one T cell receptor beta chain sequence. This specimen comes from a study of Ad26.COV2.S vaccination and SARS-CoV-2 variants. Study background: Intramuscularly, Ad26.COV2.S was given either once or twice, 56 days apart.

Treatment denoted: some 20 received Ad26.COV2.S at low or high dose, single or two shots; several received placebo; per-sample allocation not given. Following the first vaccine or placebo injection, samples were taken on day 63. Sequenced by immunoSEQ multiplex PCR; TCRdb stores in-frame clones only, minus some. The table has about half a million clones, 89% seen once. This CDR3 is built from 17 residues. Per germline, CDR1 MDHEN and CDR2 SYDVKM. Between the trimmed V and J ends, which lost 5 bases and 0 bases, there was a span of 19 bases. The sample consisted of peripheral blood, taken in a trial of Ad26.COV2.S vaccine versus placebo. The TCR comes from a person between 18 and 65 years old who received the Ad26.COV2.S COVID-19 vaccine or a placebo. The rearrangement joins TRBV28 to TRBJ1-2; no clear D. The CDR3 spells CASSNPIPRSANYGYTF. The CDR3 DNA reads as TGTGCCAGCAGTAACCCGATACCCCGGTCAGCTAACTATGGCTACACCTTC.